This T cell receptor beta chain was identified during a study of blood T cell repertoires in COVID-19. Some clones are missing from TCRdb's copy, which holds only in-frame ones; the method was immunoSEQ multiplex PCR. This table holds 200,000 to 250,000 clones, roughly 90% found once. This clone came up once. This receptor was obtained from a man in his sixties with COVID-19, enrolled during active disease. What was sequenced was peripheral blood.

CDR3 sequence (DNA): TGCAGTGCTAGGCGGGTGACTGAGCAGTTCTTC. Amino acid sequence: CSARRVTEQFF. The V call is TRBV20-1, the J call TRBJ2-1; D possibly corresponds to TRBD2 (5 bases). The V gene's germline CDR1 is DFQATT and CDR2 SNEGSKA (reference sequence). V lost 3 bases, J lost 9 bases, and 9 bases lay in between. The CDR3 covers 11 residues.